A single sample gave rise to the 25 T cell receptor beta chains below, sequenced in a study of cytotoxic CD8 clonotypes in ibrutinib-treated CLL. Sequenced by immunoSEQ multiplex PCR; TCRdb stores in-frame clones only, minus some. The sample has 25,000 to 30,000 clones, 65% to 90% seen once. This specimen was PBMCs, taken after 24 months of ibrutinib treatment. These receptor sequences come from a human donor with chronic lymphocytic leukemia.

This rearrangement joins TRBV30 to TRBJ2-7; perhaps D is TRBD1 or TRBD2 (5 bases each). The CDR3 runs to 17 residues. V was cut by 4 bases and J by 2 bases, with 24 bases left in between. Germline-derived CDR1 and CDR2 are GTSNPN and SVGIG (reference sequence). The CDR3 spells CAWKRALGEPFTYEQYF. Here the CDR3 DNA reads TGTGCCTGGAAAAGGGCTTTGGGGGAACCCTTTACCTACGAGCAGTACTTC.

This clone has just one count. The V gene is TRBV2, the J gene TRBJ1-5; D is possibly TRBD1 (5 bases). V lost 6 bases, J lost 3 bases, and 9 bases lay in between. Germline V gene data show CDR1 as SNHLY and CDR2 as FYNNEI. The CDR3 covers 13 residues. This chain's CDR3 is CASRTVINQPQHF. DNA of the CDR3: TGTGCCAGCAGGACAGTCATCAATCAGCCCCAGCATTTT.

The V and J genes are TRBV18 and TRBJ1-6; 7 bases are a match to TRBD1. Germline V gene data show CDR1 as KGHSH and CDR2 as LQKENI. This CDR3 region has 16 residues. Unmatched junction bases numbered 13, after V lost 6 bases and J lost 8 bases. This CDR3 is CASSPLGTVKDSPLHF. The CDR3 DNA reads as TGTGCCAGCTCCCCGCTTGGGACAGTCAAGGATTCACCCCTCCACTTT.

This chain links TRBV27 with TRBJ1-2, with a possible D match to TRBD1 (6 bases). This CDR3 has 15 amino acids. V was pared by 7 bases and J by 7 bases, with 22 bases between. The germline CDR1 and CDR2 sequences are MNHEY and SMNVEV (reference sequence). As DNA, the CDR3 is TGTGCCAGCAAGAGAGCGGGGGCCTGGGAGGGTGGCTACACCTTC. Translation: CASKRAGAWEGGYTF.

The CDR3, as DNA: TGTGCCAGTAGTGCAGGTGGGACAGGGGCTGAAAAACTGTTTTTT. This translates into CASSAGGTGAEKLFF. The chain couples TRBV19 to TRBJ1-4, with 10 bases identical to TRBD1. V was pared by 5 bases and J by 7 bases, with 7 bases of the junction left unmatched. This CDR3 contains 15 residues. CDR1 LNHDA and CDR2 SQIVND come from the germline V gene (reference sequence).

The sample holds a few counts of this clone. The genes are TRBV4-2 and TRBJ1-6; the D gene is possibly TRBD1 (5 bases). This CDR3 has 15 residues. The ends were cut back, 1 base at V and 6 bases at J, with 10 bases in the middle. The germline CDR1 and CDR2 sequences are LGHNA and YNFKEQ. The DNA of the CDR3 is TGTGCCAGCAGCCAAGCCGGGACGGGTAATTCACCCCTCCACTTT. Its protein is CASSQAGTGNSPLHF.

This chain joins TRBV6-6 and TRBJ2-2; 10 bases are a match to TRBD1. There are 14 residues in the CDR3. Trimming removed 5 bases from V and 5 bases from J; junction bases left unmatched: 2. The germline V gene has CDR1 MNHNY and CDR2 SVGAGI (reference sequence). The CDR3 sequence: CASSGQGDTGELFF. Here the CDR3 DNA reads TGTGCCAGCAGTGGACAGGGGGATACCGGGGAGCTGTTTTTT.

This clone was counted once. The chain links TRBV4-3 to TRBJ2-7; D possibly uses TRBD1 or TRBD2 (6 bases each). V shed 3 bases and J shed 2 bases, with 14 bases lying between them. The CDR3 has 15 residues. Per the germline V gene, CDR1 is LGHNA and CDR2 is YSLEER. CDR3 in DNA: TGCGCCAGCAGCCAGGGGGGCACGGCGACCTACGAGCAGTACTTC. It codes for CASSQGGTATYEQYF.

For the CDR3, the DNA is TGTGCCAGCAGCTCGCGCACAGATACGCAGTATTTT. The encoded protein is CASSSRTDTQYF. J is TRBJ2-3 and V is TRBV7-9; unclear D gene. Germline CDR1 and CDR2: SEHNR and FQNEAQ (reference sequence). The ends were cut back, 4 bases at V and 1 base at J, with 3 bases in the middle. CDR3 size: 12 residues. The full variable domain, with the rest looked up from reference TRBV7-9 and TRBJ2-3, is DTGVSQNPRHKITKRGQNVTFRCDPISEHNRLYWYRQTLGQGPEFLTYFQNEAQLEKSRLLSDRFSAERPKGSFSTLEIQRTEQGDSAMYLCASSSRTDTQYFGPGTRLTVL.

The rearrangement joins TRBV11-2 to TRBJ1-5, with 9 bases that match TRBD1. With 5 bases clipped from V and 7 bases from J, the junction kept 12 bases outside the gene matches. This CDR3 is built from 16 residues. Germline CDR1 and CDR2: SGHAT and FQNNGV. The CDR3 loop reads CASSETTGGFGQPQHF. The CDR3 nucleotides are TGTGCCAGCAGCGAAACAACAGGGGGCTTTGGGCAGCCCCAGCATTTT.

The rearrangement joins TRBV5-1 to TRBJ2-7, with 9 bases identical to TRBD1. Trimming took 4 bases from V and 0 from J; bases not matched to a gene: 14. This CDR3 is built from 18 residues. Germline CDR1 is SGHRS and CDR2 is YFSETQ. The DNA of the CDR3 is TGCGCCAGCAGCCGGAAAATGAAGACAGGGGGTAGCTCCTACGAGCAGTACTTC. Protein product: CASSRKMKTGGSSYEQYF. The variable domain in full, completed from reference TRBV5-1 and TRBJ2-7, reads KAGVTQTPRYLIKTRGQQVTLSCSPISGHRSVSWYQQTPGQGLQFLFEYFSETQRNKGNFPGRFSGRQFSNSRSEMNVSTLELGDSALYLCASSRKMKTGGSSYEQYFGPGTRLTVT.

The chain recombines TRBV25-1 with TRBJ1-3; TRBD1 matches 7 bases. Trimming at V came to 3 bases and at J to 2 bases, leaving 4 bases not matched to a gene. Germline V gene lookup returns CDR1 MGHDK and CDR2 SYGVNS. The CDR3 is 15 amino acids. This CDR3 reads CASSDTGEPGNTIYF. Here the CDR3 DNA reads TGTGCCAGCAGTGATACAGGGGAGCCTGGAAACACCATATATTTT.

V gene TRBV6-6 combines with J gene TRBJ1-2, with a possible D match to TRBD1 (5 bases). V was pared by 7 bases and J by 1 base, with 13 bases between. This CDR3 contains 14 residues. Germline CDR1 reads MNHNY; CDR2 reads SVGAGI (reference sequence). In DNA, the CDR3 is TGTGCCAGCACCTTTACGGGGGTTAACTATGGCTACACCTTC. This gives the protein CASTFTGVNYGYTF.

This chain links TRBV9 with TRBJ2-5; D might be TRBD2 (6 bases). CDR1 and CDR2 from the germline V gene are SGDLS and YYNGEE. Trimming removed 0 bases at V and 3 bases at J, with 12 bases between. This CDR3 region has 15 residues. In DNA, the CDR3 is TGTGCCAGCAGCGTAGGAACTAGCCCAGAAGAGACCCAGTACTTC. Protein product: CASSVGTSPEETQYF.

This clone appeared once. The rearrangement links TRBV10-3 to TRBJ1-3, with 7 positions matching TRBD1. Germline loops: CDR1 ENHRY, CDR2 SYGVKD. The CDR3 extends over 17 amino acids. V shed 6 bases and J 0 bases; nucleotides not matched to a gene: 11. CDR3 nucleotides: TGTGCCATCAGGAACCCAGATGGACAGGCCTCTGGAAACACCATATATTTT. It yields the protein CAIRNPDGQASGNTIYF.

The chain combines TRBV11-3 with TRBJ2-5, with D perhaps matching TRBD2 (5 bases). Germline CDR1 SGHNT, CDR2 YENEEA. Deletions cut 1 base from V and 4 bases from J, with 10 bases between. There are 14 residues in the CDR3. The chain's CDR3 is CASSLAGWGETQYF. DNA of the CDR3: TGTGCCAGCAGCTTAGCGGGGTGGGGAGAGACCCAGTACTTC.

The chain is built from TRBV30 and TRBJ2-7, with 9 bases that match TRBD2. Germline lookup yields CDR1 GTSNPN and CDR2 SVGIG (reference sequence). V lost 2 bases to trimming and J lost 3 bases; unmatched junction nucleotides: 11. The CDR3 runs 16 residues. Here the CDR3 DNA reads TGTGCCTGGAGTTTGCGGGGGGCTAGCGGGGACTACGAGCAGTACTTC. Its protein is CAWSLRGASGDYEQYF.

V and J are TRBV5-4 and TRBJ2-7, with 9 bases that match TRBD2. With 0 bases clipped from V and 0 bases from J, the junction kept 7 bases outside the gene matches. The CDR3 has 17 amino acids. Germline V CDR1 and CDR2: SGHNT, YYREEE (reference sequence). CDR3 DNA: TGTGCCAGCAGCTTGGGTATGGCGGGGGGGAGCTCCTACGAGCAGTACTTC. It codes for CASSLGMAGGSSYEQYF.

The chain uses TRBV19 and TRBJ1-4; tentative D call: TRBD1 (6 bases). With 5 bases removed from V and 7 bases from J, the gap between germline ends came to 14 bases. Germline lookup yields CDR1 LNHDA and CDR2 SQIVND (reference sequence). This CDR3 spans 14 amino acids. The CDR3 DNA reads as TGTGCCAGTAGTCAACAGGGAGGTGGTGAAAAACTGTTTTTT. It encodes CASSQQGGGEKLFF.

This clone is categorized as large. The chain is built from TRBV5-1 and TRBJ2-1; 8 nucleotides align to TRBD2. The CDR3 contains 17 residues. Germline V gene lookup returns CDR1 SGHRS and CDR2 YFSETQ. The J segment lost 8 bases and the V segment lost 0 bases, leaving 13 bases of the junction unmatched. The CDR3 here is CASSLVRTSLFIDEQFF. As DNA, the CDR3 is TGCGCCAGCAGCTTGGTGAGGACTAGCTTATTTATCGATGAGCAGTTCTTC.

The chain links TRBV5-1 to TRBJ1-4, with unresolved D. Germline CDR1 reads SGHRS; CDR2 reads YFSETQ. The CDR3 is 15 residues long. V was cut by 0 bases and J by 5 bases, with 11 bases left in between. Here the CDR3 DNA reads TGCGCCAGCAGCTTGGTTCCTCAAGGGAATGAAAAACTGTTTTTT. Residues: CASSLVPQGNEKLFF. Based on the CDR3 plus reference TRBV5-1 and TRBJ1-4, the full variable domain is KAGVTQTPRYLIKTRGQQVTLSCSPISGHRSVSWYQQTPGQGLQFLFEYFSETQRNKGNFPGRFSGRQFSNSRSEMNVSTLELGDSALYLCASSLVPQGNEKLFFGSGTQLSVL.

The CDR3 is CASSNLTGGFAEAFF. CDR3 DNA: TGTGCCAGCAGCAACTTGACAGGGGGATTCGCTGAAGCTTTCTTT. V gene TRBV21-1 combines with J gene TRBJ1-1; the DNA was not compared with TRBD1, the D call given in the table. TRBV21-1 is a pseudogene locus. CDR3 size: 15 residues.

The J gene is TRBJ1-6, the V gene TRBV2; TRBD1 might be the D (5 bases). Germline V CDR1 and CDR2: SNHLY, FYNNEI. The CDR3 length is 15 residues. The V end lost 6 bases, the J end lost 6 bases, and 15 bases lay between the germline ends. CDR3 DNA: TGTGCCAGCAGCTTCGAGGGGCCGATTAATTCACCCCTCCACTTT. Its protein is CASSFEGPINSPLHF.

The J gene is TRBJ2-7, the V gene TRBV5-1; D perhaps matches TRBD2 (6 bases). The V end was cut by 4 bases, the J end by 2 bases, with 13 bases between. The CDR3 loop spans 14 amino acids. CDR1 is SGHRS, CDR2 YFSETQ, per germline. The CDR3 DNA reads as TGCGCCAGCAGCCCCGCGGGGCCGGCCTACGAGCAGTACTTC. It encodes CASSPAGPAYEQYF.

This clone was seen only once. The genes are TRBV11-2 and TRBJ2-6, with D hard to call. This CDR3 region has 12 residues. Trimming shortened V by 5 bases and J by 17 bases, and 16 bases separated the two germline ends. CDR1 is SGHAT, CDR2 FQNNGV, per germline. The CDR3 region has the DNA TGTGCCAGCAGCGTCTCCCGGACGTCAGTGACTTTC. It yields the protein CASSVSRTSVTF.